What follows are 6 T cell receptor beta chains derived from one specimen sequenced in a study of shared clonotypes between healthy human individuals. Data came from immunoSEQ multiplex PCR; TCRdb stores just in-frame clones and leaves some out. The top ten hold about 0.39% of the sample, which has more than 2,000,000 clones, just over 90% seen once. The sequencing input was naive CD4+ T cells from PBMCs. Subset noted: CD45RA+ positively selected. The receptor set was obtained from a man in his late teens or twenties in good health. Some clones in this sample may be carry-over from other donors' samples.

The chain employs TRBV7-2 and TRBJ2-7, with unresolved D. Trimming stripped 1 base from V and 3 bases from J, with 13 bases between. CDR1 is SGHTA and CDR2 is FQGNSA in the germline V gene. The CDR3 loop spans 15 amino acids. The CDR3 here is CASSLDQLAIYEQYF. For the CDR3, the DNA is TGTGCCAGCAGCTTAGATCAGCTCGCCATCTACGAGCAGTACTTC.

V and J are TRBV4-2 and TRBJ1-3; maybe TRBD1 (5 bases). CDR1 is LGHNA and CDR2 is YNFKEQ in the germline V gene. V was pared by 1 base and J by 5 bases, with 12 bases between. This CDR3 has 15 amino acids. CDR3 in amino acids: CASSQGRVLRNTIYF. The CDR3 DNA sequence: TGTGCCAGCAGCCAAGGCAGGGTACTCCGAAACACCATATATTTT.

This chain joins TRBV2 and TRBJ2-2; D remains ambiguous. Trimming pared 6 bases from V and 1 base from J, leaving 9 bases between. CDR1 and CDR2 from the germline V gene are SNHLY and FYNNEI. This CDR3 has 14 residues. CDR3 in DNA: TGTGCCAGCAGAGTCCTTTGGAACACCGGGGAGCTGTTTTTT. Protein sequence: CASRVLWNTGELFF.

The chain's CDR3 is CATSRDRQGAREQYF. CDR3 in DNA: TGTGCCACCAGCAGAGACAGACAGGGGGCGCGGGAGCAGTACTTC. J is TRBJ2-7 and V is TRBV15; TRBD1 matches at 10 bases. V was clipped by 0 bases and J by 7 bases; unmatched bases: 6. Germline loops: CDR1 LNHNV, CDR2 YYDKDF (reference sequence). CDR3 length equals 15 residues.

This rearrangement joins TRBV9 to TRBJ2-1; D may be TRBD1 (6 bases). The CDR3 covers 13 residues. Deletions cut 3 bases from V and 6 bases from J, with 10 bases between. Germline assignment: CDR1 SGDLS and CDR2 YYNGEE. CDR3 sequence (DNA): TGTGCCAGCAGCGAGAGGGGGTTCAATGAGCAGTTCTTC. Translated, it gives CASSERGFNEQFF.

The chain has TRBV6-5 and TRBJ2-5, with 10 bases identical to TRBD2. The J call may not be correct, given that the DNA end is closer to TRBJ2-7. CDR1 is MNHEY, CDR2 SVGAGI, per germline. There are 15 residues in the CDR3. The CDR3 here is CASSLALAGAYEQYF. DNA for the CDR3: TGTGCCAGCAGTCTCGCCCTAGCGGGGGCCTACGAGCAGTACTTC.